The entry below describes one TCR beta chain. Its antigen remains unknown. The PCR contained 60 Vbeta and 13 Jbeta primers. Assay used: immunoSEQ multiplex PCR; TCRdb lists only in-frame clones, some missing. The profile covers about 140,000 clones, with approximately 83% appearing a single time and around 1.9% taken by the ten largest. This record comes from a study of cytomegalovirus exposure and HLA in healthy donors. V shed 2 bases, J shed 1 base, and the junction held 8 bases outside the gene matches. From germline, CDR1 is SGHRS and CDR2 YFSETQ. CDR3 size: 16 residues. Study-level results: TRBV6-2, TRBV6-3 and other indistinguishable V segments were excluded. In a later analysis, a genetic analysis reported fewer productive-TCR N-insertions in an Asian-associated ancestry cluster than the cohort average. Sequencing artifact likely explains a cluster of highly shared sequence variants. Available immune exposure information was restricted to CMV serostatus only.

This clonotype was obtained from a woman between 40 and 50 years old in good health and CMV-seronegative. The sample comprised PBMCs. The gene calls are TRBV5-1 and TRBJ2-7; 8 bases are a match to TRBD1. CDR3 residues: CASSFSTGVGSYEQYF. The CDR3 coding sequence is TGCGCCAGCAGCTTTTCGACAGGGGTTGGATCCTACGAGCAGTACTTC. Using reference TRBV5-1 and TRBJ2-7 for the parts outside the CDR3, the full variable domain is KAGVTQTPRYLIKTRGQQVTLSCSPISGHRSVSWYQQTPGQGLQFLFEYFSETQRNKGNFPGRFSGRQFSNSRSEMNVSTLELGDSALYLCASSFSTGVGSYEQYFGPGTRLTVT.